The source of this T cell receptor beta chain is a study of shared T cell receptors in the human thymus. The protocol was immunoSEQ multiplex PCR, while the TCRdb copy is restricted to in-frame clones and leaves out a portion. The table shows 640,000 or so clones, with about 89% occurring only once. The CDR3 runs 16 residues. Germline trimming cut 2 bases from V and 6 bases from J; bases unmatched to any gene: 6. Germline V lookup: CDR1 MDHEN, CDR2 SYDVKM. The sample was also linked to a second study, of human thymus T cells. That report notes: Obtained as resections during corrective heart surgery, the thymus tissue was then studied.

This clonotype was sampled from a boy under two years old with a congenital heart defect. Sequencing used thymocytes. The chain links TRBV28 to TRBJ2-2; 10 bases are a match to TRBD2. The CDR3 region is CASSLVQREGPGELFF. In DNA form, the CDR3 reads TGTGCCAGCAGTTTAGTACAGCGGGAGGGCCCCGGGGAGCTGTTTTTT.